The 7 T cell receptor beta chains given below trace back to one sample, sequenced in a study of cytomegalovirus exposure and HLA in healthy donors. The table came from immunoSEQ multiplex PCR; TCRdb's copy has only in-frame clones and leaves some out. This sample has some 150,000 clones; about nine tenths occur once, and the top ten carry 4.5% to 5.5%. The sequenced sample consisted of PBMCs. The receptor source for this set is a young man in good health and CMV-seropositive.

The chain has TRBV5-4 and TRBJ1-1, with 8 bases identical to TRBD1. CDR1 and CDR2 from the germline V gene are SGHNT and YYREEE (reference sequence). Trimming took 4 bases from V and 7 from J; bases not matched to a gene: 12. CDR3 length equals 15 residues. CDR3 sequence (DNA): TGTGCCAGCAGCCAGACGGACAGGGCTGTCGATGAAGCTTTCTTT. This codes for CASSQTDRAVDEAFF.

This chain links TRBV5-1 with TRBJ2-1; 9 nucleotides line up with TRBD1. This CDR3 has 15 amino acids. With 1 base clipped from V and 4 bases from J, the junction kept 3 bases outside the gene matches. Germline loops: CDR1 SGHRS, CDR2 YFSETQ. The CDR3 spells CASSLFGQGYNEQFF. The CDR3 bases are TGCGCCAGCAGCTTGTTTGGACAGGGGTACAATGAGCAGTTCTTC.

In this sample, this clone turned up a few times. CDR3 coding DNA: TGCGCCAGCAGCCAAGATAGCGGATCCTACGAGCAGTACTTC. This codes for CASSQDSGSYEQYF. This rearrangement joins TRBV4-1 to TRBJ2-7; possibly TRBD2 for D (6 bases). CDR3 size: 14 residues. CDR1 and CDR2 (germline): MGHRA, YSYEKL. Trimming took 0 bases from V and 1 from J, leaving 7 bases between them.

The rearrangement joins TRBV28 to TRBJ1-2; 7 bases are shared with TRBD1. Germline CDR1 is MDHEN and CDR2 is SYDVKM. This CDR3 has 12 residues. V lost 4 bases and J lost 8; bases outside the gene matches: 4. Here the CDR3 reads CASSSTGTGYTF. The CDR3 DNA reads as TGTGCCAGCAGTTCGACAGGGACCGGCTACACCTTC.

The gene calls are TRBV5-1 and TRBJ2-3, with TRBD2 matching over 9 bases. CDR1 is SGHRS, CDR2 YFSETQ, per germline. V dropped 0 bases and J dropped 4; count of bases not matched to a gene: 9. There are 17 residues in the CDR3. The CDR3 loop reads CASSLAKSSGAPDTQYF. The CDR3 coding sequence is TGCGCCAGCAGCTTGGCCAAATCTAGCGGGGCCCCAGATACGCAGTATTTT.

The rearrangement uses TRBV30 and TRBJ1-3, with a weak D call TRBD1 (6 bases). The CDR3 totals 15 residues. Trimming removed 5 bases at V and 2 bases at J, with 16 bases between. Per germline, CDR1 GTSNPN and CDR2 SVGIG (reference sequence). The CDR3 reads CAWGPIRGPGNTIYF. CDR3 bases: TGTGCCTGGGGTCCGATCAGGGGCCCTGGAAACACCATATATTTT.

The chain carries TRBV6-1 and TRBJ1-2; D is possibly TRBD1 (5 bases). Germline CDR1 and CDR2: MNHNS and SASEGT. CDR3 length: 14 amino acids. Trimming stripped 6 bases from V and 6 bases from J, with 17 bases between. The CDR3, as DNA: TGTGCCAGCAGCCCTAGGGGTGTCGGAAATGGCTACACCTTC. Translated: CASSPRGVGNGYTF.